This entry is about one T cell receptor beta chain. Trimming stripped 5 bases from V and 8 bases from J, with 13 bases between. The CDR3 loop spans 13 amino acids. Germline-derived CDR1 and CDR2 are SGHAT and FQNNGV. This record belongs to a study of blood T cell repertoires in COVID-19. The method was immunoSEQ multiplex PCR; TCRdb's version includes in-frame clones alone and lacks a portion of them. Here the sample spans around 300,000 clones, over 80% being singletons. The sequenced material came from peripheral blood. This TCR was sampled from a woman aged 45-60 years with COVID-19, enrolled during active disease. The chain carries TRBV11-2 and TRBJ2-1; tentatively, D is TRBD1 (5 bases). The CDR3 DNA reads TGTGCCAGCAGCATCCGCCAGGGTTATGAGCAGTTCTTC. Its protein is CASSIRQGYEQFF.